The 22 T cell receptor beta chains below were found in one sample sequenced in a study of blood T cells in healthy people across ages. Next came a second PCR, run for about 7 to 12 cycles, which used a sample-barcoded 5' primer along with a J-beta primer mix. TCRdb re-analysed the 5' RACE reads in MiXCR, keeping a single row per CDR3 protein. This sample has about 650,000 distinct CDR3 sequences, with around 32% found just once. The sequencing input was blood. Receptors originate from a woman over 75 in good health.

Many counts were recorded for this clonotype. The V call is TRBV29-1, the J call TRBJ2-5, with D possibly TRBD2 on 7 matching bases. The CDR3 extends over 14 amino acids. Trimming pared 6 bases from V and 5 bases from J, leaving 19 bases between. The germline gives CDR1 SQVTM, CDR2 ANQGSEA. The CDR3: CSVRTEGGHETQYF. As DNA, the CDR3 is TGCAGCGTGAGAACAGAGGGGGGGCACGAGACCCAGTACTTC.

The V call is TRBV12-3 or TRBV12-4, the J call TRBJ2-5; TRBD1 is a possible D gene (5 bases). The CDR3 consists of 11 residues. With 3 bases removed from V and 11 bases from J, the gap between germline ends came to 10 bases. The CDR3 spells CASSLGQDQYF. In DNA, the CDR3 is TGTGCCAGCAGTTTGGGGCAGGATCAGTACTTC.

This clonotype has a count of ten or more. The chain combines TRBV7-8 with TRBJ2-6, with D hard to call. Germline loops: CDR1 SGHVS, CDR2 FQNEAQ. Between the trimmed V and J ends, which lost 0 bases and 4 bases, there was a span of 7 bases. The CDR3 totals 15 residues. CDR3 bases: TGTGCCAGCAGCTTAGCTACAAGCGGGGCCAACGTCCTGACTTTC. Protein: CASSLATSGANVLTF.

About this clonotype itself: A much larger clone lies one base from this, so it may be a read error. This chain joins TRBV11-2 and TRBJ2-5; D is unresolved. The J call may not be correct, given that the DNA end is closer to TRBJ2-7. This CDR3 region has 13 residues. From germline, CDR1 is SGHAT and CDR2 FQNNGV. For the CDR3, the DNA is TGTGCCAGCAGCCTCCAGGCCCCTTCCGAGCAGTACTTC. Amino acid sequence: CASSLQAPSEQYF.

The gene calls are TRBV7-2 and TRBJ2-5, with no clear D. Germline V gene sequence: CDR1 SGHTA, CDR2 FQGNSA. With 0 bases removed from V and 2 bases from J, the gap between germline ends came to 7 bases. The CDR3 runs to 14 residues. CDR3 DNA: TGTGCCAGCAGCTTAGCGCTAAAGCAAGAGACCCAGTACTTC. Amino acids: CASSLALKQETQYF. Using reference TRBV7-2 and TRBJ2-5 for the parts outside the CDR3, the full variable domain is GAGVSQSPSNKVTEKGKDVELRCDPISGHTALYWYRQSLGQGLEFLIYFQGNSAPDKSGLPSDRFSAERTGGSVSTLTIQRTQQEDSAVYLCASSLALKQETQYFGPGTRLLVL.

This clonotype was counted once. The chain combines TRBV5-1 with TRBJ2-7, with D possibly TRBD2 on 6 matching bases. This CDR3 contains 14 residues. CDR1 SGHRS and CDR2 YFSETQ come from the germline V gene. Trimming removed 1 base at V and 3 bases at J, with 11 bases between. The CDR3 loop reads CASSLSSVNYEQYF. Written as DNA, the CDR3 is TGCGCCAGCAGCTTGTCTAGCGTGAACTACGAGCAGTACTTC.

This clonotype was observed many times. V is TRBV2 and J is TRBJ1-2; D may be TRBD1 (5 bases). V was trimmed by 6 bases and J by 8 bases, leaving 13 bases between them. The V gene's germline CDR1 is SNHLY and CDR2 FYNNEI. This CDR3 is built from 12 residues. The CDR3 sequence is CASRLGGAGYTF. CDR3 bases: TGTGCCAGCAGGCTTGGGGGAGCCGGCTACACCTTC.

A remark on this clonotype: A single base separates this from a much larger clone, so it may be a read error. V usage is TRBV7-2 and J usage is TRBJ2-5; 7 bases align to TRBD1. The J call may be in error: the DNA end matches TRBJ2-7 better. The CDR3 has 12 amino acids. CDR1 is SGHTA, CDR2 FQGNSA, per germline. The CDR3 DNA reads TGTGCCAGCAGAAGACAGGGCTACGAGCAGTACTTC. This encodes CASRRQGYEQYF.

Remarks on this clonotype: This may come from a read error, since a much larger clone is one base off. Written as DNA, the CDR3 is TGTGTCAGCAGCCGGAAGGAAGAGACCCAGTACTTC. Translating gives CVSSRKEETQYF. V and J are TRBV14 and TRBJ2-5; D remains ambiguous. The germline V gene has CDR1 SGHDN and CDR2 FVKESK. The CDR3 sequence is 12 residues long.

This clonotype was observed a handful of times. The chain couples TRBV20-1 to TRBJ1-4; D is undetermined. The CDR3 spans 12 residues. With 7 bases removed from V and 0 bases from J, the gap between germline ends came to 6 bases. The germline CDR1 and CDR2 sequences are DFQATT and SNEGSKA (reference sequence). As DNA, the CDR3 is TGCAGTGTTGGCGCAACTAATGAAAAACTGTTTTTT. Amino acid sequence: CSVGATNEKLFF.

V gene TRBV27 combines with J gene TRBJ2-1; 8 bases map to TRBD2. This CDR3 has 15 residues. V shed 3 bases and J 4 bases; nucleotides not matched to a gene: 5. CDR1 and CDR2 from the germline V gene are MNHEY and SMNVEV (reference sequence). The CDR3 here is CASSFTGGGYNEQFF. The CDR3 DNA sequence: TGTGCCAGCAGTTTTACGGGAGGGGGTTACAATGAGCAGTTCTTC.

About this clonotype itself: This may come from a read error, since a much larger clone is one base off. V usage is TRBV20-1 and J usage is TRBJ1-4; TRBD1 aligns across 9 bases. The CDR3 extends over 18 amino acids. The J segment lost 6 bases and the V segment lost 5 bases, leaving 19 bases of the junction unmatched. Per the germline V gene, CDR1 is DFQATT and CDR2 is SNEGSKA (reference sequence). The DNA for the CDR3 is TGCAGTGCTCGAGCTCCAAACAGGGGGCTAGGAATGTATGAAAAACTGTTTTTT. This sequence encodes CSARAPNRGLGMYEKLFF.

At least ten counts were recorded for this clonotype. A much larger clone sits a single nucleotide away, making a read error possible. The chain links TRBV20-1 to TRBJ2-3; 11 bases match TRBD2. CDR3 size: 16 residues. CDR1 and CDR2 from the germline V gene are DFQATT and SNEGSKA (reference sequence). DNA for the CDR3: TGCAGTACTAGATCACTAGCGGGGGAATCCACAGATACGCAGTATTTT. Translating it yields CSTRSLAGESTDTQYF.

This clonotype has at least ten counts. This chain links TRBV5-6 with TRBJ2-3; D tentatively fits TRBD1 or TRBD2 (6 bases each). The CDR3 runs 16 residues. In germline, CDR1 is SGHDT, CDR2 YYEEEE. V was clipped by 1 base and J by 0 bases, with 12 bases between them. The CDR3 DNA reads as TGTGCCAGCAGCTTGACAGGGACTCCTAGCACAGATACGCAGTATTTT. Protein sequence: CASSLTGTPSTDTQYF. Together with reference TRBV5-6 and TRBJ2-3, the CDR3 gives the full variable domain: DAGVTQSPTHLIKTRGQQVTLRCSPKSGHDTVSWYQQALGQGPQFIFQYYEEEERQRGNFPDRFSGHQFPNYSSELNVNALLLGDSALYLCASSLTGTPSTDTQYFGPGTRLTVL.

The chain links TRBV24-1 to TRBJ2-1; D is unresolved. With 9 bases removed from V and 10 bases from J, the gap between germline ends came to 12 bases. The CDR3 runs to 11 residues. Germline V gene sequence: CDR1 KGHDR, CDR2 SFDVKD. The CDR3 DNA sequence: TGTGCCACCGGTTTACGGTCAGAGCAGTTCTTC. It specifies CATGLRSEQFF.

V and J are TRBV3-1 and TRBJ1-5; 7 positions agree with TRBD1. Per germline, CDR1 LGHDT and CDR2 YNNKEL (reference sequence). J gave up 0 bases and V 4 bases, and 3 bases lay outside the gene matches. This CDR3 spans 15 amino acids. The CDR3 sequence is CASSRGGYSNQPQHF. In DNA, the CDR3 is TGTGCCAGCAGCCGAGGGGGCTATAGCAATCAGCCCCAGCATTTT.

This clonotype was found a few times. V gene TRBV7-2 combines with J gene TRBJ2-5; D might be TRBD1 or TRBD2, each matching 7 bases. The CDR3 length is 15 residues. The V end was cut by 5 bases, the J end by 5 bases, with 18 bases between. CDR1 and CDR2 from the germline V gene are SGHTA and FQGNSA. CDR3 bases: TGTGCCAGCAGCCGCAGGGGGGGGGGGCACGAGACCCAGTACTTC. It encodes CASSRRGGGHETQYF.

This clonotype was observed many times. The chain recombines TRBV5-1 with TRBJ2-5; D remains unclear. CDR3 size: 13 residues. V gave up 1 base and J gave up 4 bases, with 8 bases separating them. Germline V gives CDR1 SGHRS, CDR2 YFSETQ. The chain's CDR3 is CASSLFAGETQYF. The CDR3 coding sequence is TGCGCCAGCAGCTTGTTCGCTGGAGAGACCCAGTACTTC.

The rearrangement links TRBV25-1 to TRBJ1-4; 8 bases agree with TRBD1. V lost 5 bases, J lost 4 bases, and 6 bases stayed unmatched. In germline, CDR1 is MGHDK, CDR2 SYGVNS. The CDR3 covers 15 residues. DNA for the CDR3: TGTGCCAGCAGTAGTGGGGGACAGGTTAATGAAAAACTGTTTTTT. Encoded protein: CASSSGGQVNEKLFF.

Only a few counts were recorded for this clonotype. The J gene is TRBJ2-1, the V gene TRBV20-1, with a weak D call TRBD2 (5 bases). The V gene's germline CDR1 is DFQATT and CDR2 SNEGSKA (reference sequence). The V gene lost 3 bases and the J gene lost 4 bases, with 7 bases spanning the gap. The CDR3 covers 12 residues. The DNA for the CDR3 is TGCAGTGCTAGGAGCGGATACAATGAGCAGTTCTTC. Its protein is CSARSGYNEQFF.

The sample holds a few counts of this clonotype. The rearrangement joins TRBV9 to TRBJ2-3, with 7 bases aligning to TRBD1. The germline V gene has CDR1 SGDLS and CDR2 YYNGEE. The CDR3 totals 15 residues. Trimming at V came to 4 bases and at J to 5 bases, leaving 10 bases not matched to a gene. In DNA form, the CDR3 reads TGTGCCAGCAGCCCCAGGGACAGCCCGGGAGATACGCAGTATTTT. Protein: CASSPRDSPGDTQYF.

This clonotype appeared a few times. The chain uses TRBV7-2 and TRBJ1-1, with D unresolved. The CDR3 covers 15 residues. Germline V gives CDR1 SGHTA, CDR2 FQGNSA. With 5 bases removed from V and 1 base from J, the gap between germline ends came to 14 bases. Here the CDR3 DNA reads TGTGCCAGCAGCGACCCTGGACGGCCGAACACTGAAGCTTTCTTT. This translates into CASSDPGRPNTEAFF.